A selection of T cell receptor beta chains follows, all from one sample in a study of monozygotic twins with inflammatory bowel disease. TCRdb reworked the 5' RACE reads into one entry per CDR3 protein, no DNA. Reported are 200,000 to 250,000 distinct CDR3 sequences; the ten largest clones contain approximately 1.6%. Sequenced sample: blood. All receptors come from a human donor with ulcerative colitis or Crohn's disease, or a healthy co-twin of an affected twin (not recorded which). The CDR3 runs from the conserved cysteine through the conserved F or W.

v_gene	j_gene	CDR3aa
TRBV4-1	TRBJ1-1	CASSQFGLGGTEAFF
TRBV7-2	TRBJ2-5	CASSLDGLASETQYF
TRBV11-2	TRBJ2-5	CASSFIGTEETQYF
TRBV4-2	TRBJ1-1	CASSRDRAGTEAFF
TRBV19	TRBJ1-1	CASSMGMNTEAFF
TRBV7-9	TRBJ2-7	CASSPPGLELYEQYF
TRBV7-2	TRBJ2-1	CASSSPLLGDEQFF
TRBV18	TRBJ1-2	CASSPRQGYGYTF
TRBV6-5	TRBJ1-1	CASSLQAGGYTEAFF
TRBV6-1	TRBJ1-3	CASIGRWNTIYF
TRBV7-8	TRBJ1-1	CASSFGGRDEAFF
TRBV18	TRBJ2-7	CASSLPAFWGPSYEQYF
TRBV4-1	TRBJ2-3	CASSRTGGAAGTDTQYF
TRBV28	TRBJ2-5	CASSTRVGEETQYF
TRBV29-1	TRBJ2-5	CSVTGTETQYF
TRBV7-9	TRBJ2-5	CASSATLQETQYF
TRBV6-2/TRBV6-3	TRBJ2-3	CASRERGQGTDTQYF
TRBV27	TRBJ2-7	CASSYSGTNFEQYF
TRBV10-3	TRBJ2-7	CAISDETGGHEQYF
TRBV7-9	TRBJ1-2	CASSLGGAAANYGYTF
TRBV7-8	TRBJ1-5	CASGARTDQPQHF
TRBV7-2	TRBJ2-1	CASSLVFQGINEQFF
TRBV12-3/TRBV12-4	TRBJ2-3	CASSLLGSPDTQYF
TRBV6-5	TRBJ2-1	CASSYSTLSTGGFNEQFF
TRBV5-6	TRBJ2-1	CASSSGHEQFF
TRBV28	TRBJ1-3	CASEEEALSSGNTIYF
TRBV19	TRBJ1-2	CASTAGTGEGGYTF
TRBV5-1	TRBJ2-2	CASSWGIGTNTGELFF
TRBV5-1	TRBJ1-3	CASSLAGRGQVGGNTIYF
TRBV5-1	TRBJ2-1	CASSLAFGQYNEQFF
TRBV25-1	TRBJ1-1	CASQKGQGANTETFF